This entry describes one TCR beta chain. Its antigen is currently unknown. The data derive from a study of cytomegalovirus exposure and HLA in healthy donors. Study outcomes and limitations: TCR beta sequences reportedly predicted most subjects' HLA-A and HLA-B alleles accurately. Sequencing probably produced one cluster of sequence variants that were highly shared. A later analysis showed TCR association rates differing by HLA locus, peaking at DRB1 and lowest at HLA-C.

The CDR3 contains 17 residues. The J segment lost 3 bases and the V segment lost 1 base, leaving 6 bases of the junction unmatched. Germline loops: CDR1 MNHNS, CDR2 SASEGT. The PCR contained 60 Vbeta and 13 Jbeta primers. The data were produced by immunoSEQ multiplex PCR, yet TCRdb's version contains in-frame clones alone and is incomplete. The sample's table shows tens of thousands of clones. Sequencing was performed on PBMCs. The rearrangement uses TRBV6-1 and TRBJ1-5; TRBD1 matches at 10 bases. The clonotype comes from a woman younger than 45 in good health and CMV-seropositive. Here the CDR3 DNA reads TGTGCCAGCAGTGAAGGGGGACAGGGGTTTCCCAATCAGCCCCAGCATTTT. Protein product: CASSEGGQGFPNQPQHF.